Following are 25 T cell receptor beta chains from one sample sequenced in a study of cytomegalovirus exposure and HLA in healthy donors. PCR used 60 Vbeta primers and 13 Jbeta primers. Using immunoSEQ multiplex PCR, the repertoire was profiled, and TCRdb retains in-frame clones only, with some absent. The sample includes about 180,000 clones, around 70% of them seen just once. The sequencing sample was made of PBMCs. The receptors were sampled from a male donor in good health and CMV-seronegative.

This clone was counted between two and nine times. The chain has TRBV5-4 and TRBJ2-5; no definite D call. The CDR3 runs to 13 residues. V was pared by 0 bases and J by 5 bases, with 8 bases between. From germline, CDR1 is SGHNT and CDR2 YYREEE (reference sequence). CDR3 sequence reads: CASSLGGRETQYF. The CDR3 DNA reads as TGTGCCAGCAGCTTGGGAGGTAGGGAGACCCAGTACTTC. The whole variable domain, filled in from reference TRBV5-4 and TRBJ2-5, reads ETGVTQSPTHLIKTRGQQVTLRCSSQSGHNTVSWYQQALGQGPQFIFQYYREEENGRGNFPPRFSGLQFPNYSSELNVNALELDDSALYLCASSLGGRETQYFGPGTRLLVL.

In regard to this clone: Its ends do not fully match the called genes, so a read error is possible. The V call is TRBV27, the J call TRBJ2-5; D is unclear. This CDR3 is built from 13 residues. The germline gives CDR1 MNHEY, CDR2 SMNVEV (reference sequence). Here the CDR3 DNA reads TGTGCCAGCAGCTACCAACTTAAAGAGGCCCAGTACTTC. Translated: CASSYQLKEAQYF.

Remarks on this clone: The junction shows a germline mismatch at one end, possibly a read error. V usage is TRBV7-9 and J usage is TRBJ2-1; TRBD2 matches at 8 bases. Germline V CDR1 and CDR2: SEHNR, FQNEAQ (reference sequence). This CDR3 has 16 amino acids. The CDR3 region is CSSSYPGLAGNNEQFF. Here the CDR3 DNA reads TGTTCCAGCTCCTACCCCGGGCTAGCGGGCAACAATGAGCAGTTCTTC.

J is TRBJ2-5 and V is TRBV5-1; a possible D gene is TRBD2 (5 bases). The DNA end favors TRBJ2-7, so the J call may be wrong. This CDR3 comprises 13 residues. Germline V CDR1 and CDR2: SGHRS, YFSETQ. CDR3 bases: TGCGCCAGCAGCTCTGGACTGATATACGAGCAGTACTTC. Its protein is CASSSGLIYEQYF.

The chain couples TRBV7-9 to TRBJ1-2; D unresolved. The CDR3 consists of 15 residues. Trimming removed 3 bases from V and 4 bases from J, with 15 bases in between. CDR1 is SEHNR, CDR2 FQNEAQ, per germline (reference sequence). Here the CDR3 DNA reads TGTGCCAGCAGCTTTCCCTCCCCGGGGATCTATGGCTACACCTTC. Its translation: CASSFPSPGIYGYTF.

CDR3: CASSQDAGSFNQPQHF. The CDR3 region has the DNA TGCGCCAGCAGCCAAGATGCAGGCAGCTTCAATCAGCCCCAGCATTTT. The gene calls are TRBV4-3 and TRBJ1-5; D call uncertain. The germline V and J ends were trimmed by 0 bases and 3 bases, with 12 bases remaining between them. This CDR3 is built from 16 residues. CDR1 and CDR2 (germline): LGHNA, YSLEER.

This rearrangement joins TRBV4-2 to TRBJ2-3; D remains ambiguous. The length of the CDR3 is 12 residues. Per the germline V gene, CDR1 is LGHNA and CDR2 is YNFKEQ. With 4 bases removed from V and 2 bases from J, the gap between germline ends came to 4 bases. CDR3 residues: CASSPPTDTQYF. The CDR3 nucleotides are TGTGCCAGCAGCCCTCCCACAGATACGCAGTATTTT.

The chain links TRBV9 to TRBJ2-3; D perhaps matches TRBD1 (6 bases). The CDR3 is 16 amino acids. CDR1 SGDLS and CDR2 YYNGEE come from the germline V gene. The V end lost 4 bases, the J end lost 1 base, and 16 bases lay between the germline ends. As DNA, the CDR3 is TGTGCCAGCAGCCCCCCAACAGGGTTAGGCACAGATACGCAGTATTTT. Translated, it gives CASSPPTGLGTDTQYF.

CDR3 sequence (DNA): TGTGCCAGTAGTATAGATTACAGGGGAGGCAATCAGCCCCAGCATTTT. This encodes CASSIDYRGGNQPQHF. V is TRBV19 and J is TRBJ1-5; 7 nucleotides agree with TRBD1. V lost 0 bases to trimming and J lost 2 bases; unmatched junction nucleotides: 4. The CDR3 loop spans 16 amino acids. The germline CDR1 and CDR2 sequences are LNHDA and SQIVND (reference sequence). The full variable domain, rest sourced from reference TRBV19 and TRBJ1-5, is DGGITQSPKYLFRKEGQNVTLSCEQNLNHDAMYWYRQDPGQGLRLIYYSQIVNDFQKGDIAEGYSVSREKKESFPLTVTSAQKNPTAFYLCASSIDYRGGNQPQHFGDGTRLSIL.

This chain joins TRBV6-5 and TRBJ2-3; possibly TRBD1 for D (5 bases). There are 14 residues in the CDR3. CDR1 is MNHEY, CDR2 SVGAGI, per germline. The V and J ends lost 0 bases and 6 bases respectively, with 10 bases between them. CDR3 DNA: TGTGCCAGCAGTTACTCTACAGGCCGGGATACGCAGTATTTT. Its translation: CASSYSTGRDTQYF.

The chain recombines TRBV5-1 with TRBJ1-4, with D uncertain. The V end lost 0 bases, the J end lost 0 bases, and 9 bases lay between the germline ends. This CDR3 contains 16 residues. Germline CDR1 SGHRS, CDR2 YFSETQ. DNA of the CDR3: TGCGCCAGCAGCTTGGGTTCCACAGCAACTAATGAAAAACTGTTTTTT. This translates into CASSLGSTATNEKLFF.

The rearrangement uses TRBV6-5 and TRBJ1-5; 7 nucleotides line up with TRBD1. The length of the CDR3 is 13 residues. Germline CDR1 MNHEY, CDR2 SVGAGI. J was trimmed by 5 bases and V by 6 bases; bases with no gene match: 4. CDR3 amino acids: CASRDRMDQPQHF. The CDR3 coding sequence is TGTGCCAGCAGGGACAGGATGGATCAGCCCCAGCATTTT.

The chain combines TRBV5-1 with TRBJ2-1; no firm D call. The ends were cut back, 0 bases at V and 7 bases at J, with 5 bases in the middle. The V gene's germline CDR1 is SGHRS and CDR2 YFSETQ. This CDR3 is built from 12 residues. The CDR3 protein is CASSLARNEQFF. CDR3 in DNA: TGCGCCAGCAGCTTGGCTAGGAATGAGCAGTTCTTC.

V and J are TRBV6-5 and TRBJ1-1; D is possibly TRBD1 (5 bases). V shed 2 bases and J shed 1 base, with 8 bases lying between them. This CDR3 spans 14 amino acids. Germline-derived CDR1 and CDR2 are MNHEY and SVGAGI. CDR3 coding DNA: TGTGCCAGCAGTTACGCAGGGAAGAACACTGAAGCTTTCTTT. Translating gives CASSYAGKNTEAFF.

V is TRBV7-3 and J is TRBJ2-5; 9 positions agree with TRBD1. CDR3 size: 15 residues. V dropped 5 bases and J dropped 4; count of bases not matched to a gene: 8. The germline CDR1 and CDR2 sequences are SGHTA and FQGTGA. CDR3 nucleotides: TGTGCCAGCAGCGTAGGGGACAGGGAGGGAGAGACCCAGTACTTC. Protein product: CASSVGDREGETQYF.

V usage is TRBV30 and J usage is TRBJ2-7; 10 bases match TRBD1. Germline CDR1 reads GTSNPN; CDR2 reads SVGIG (reference sequence). The junction had 8 bases not matched to a gene; V was cut back by 2 bases and J by 4 bases. The CDR3 covers 15 residues. The CDR3 protein is CAWSPGTGEGYEQYF. CDR3 DNA sequence: TGTGCCTGGAGTCCCGGGACAGGGGAAGGGTACGAGCAGTACTTC.

The gene calls are TRBV30 and TRBJ2-3; D call uncertain. There are 11 residues in the CDR3. V lost 8 bases, J lost 11 bases, and 17 bases lay in between. The V gene's germline CDR1 is GTSNPN and CDR2 SVGIG (reference sequence). CDR3 sequence (DNA): TGTGCCCGCAATGAGCCGGGTGGGCAGTATTTT. Its protein is CARNEPGGQYF.

The V gene is TRBV6-6, the J gene TRBJ2-7; D perhaps matches TRBD1 (5 bases). The germline V gene encodes CDR1 MNHNY and CDR2 SVGAGI (reference sequence). Trimming pared 4 bases from V and 3 bases from J, leaving 16 bases between. The CDR3 runs to 15 residues. CDR3 loop: CASSFRDRFYYEQYF. The CDR3, as DNA: TGTGCCAGCAGTTTCCGAGACAGATTTTACTACGAGCAGTACTTC.

There are a few counts of this clone. The V gene is TRBV2, the J gene TRBJ2-3; D is unresolved. The CDR3 contains 13 residues. V lost 3 bases to trimming and J lost 1 base, with 5 bases between them. CDR1 is SNHLY and CDR2 is FYNNEI in the germline V gene. The CDR3 sequence: CASSDFRTDTQYF. CDR3 sequence (DNA): TGTGCCAGCAGTGACTTCCGCACAGATACGCAGTATTTT.

This chain connects TRBV27 to TRBJ1-2, with D possibly TRBD1 on 5 matching bases. The CDR3 has 13 amino acids. The germline V and J ends were trimmed by 5 bases and 8 bases, with 15 bases remaining between them. Germline CDR1 is MNHEY and CDR2 is SMNVEV (reference sequence). The CDR3 DNA reads TGTGCCAGCAGTGCCGCCCCAGGGCGCGGCTACACCTTC. It codes for CASSAAPGRGYTF.

V and J are TRBV5-4 and TRBJ2-2; 9 bases match TRBD2. V lost 4 bases and J lost 2; bases outside the gene matches: 9. Germline V gene sequence: CDR1 SGHNT, CDR2 YYREEE (reference sequence). This CDR3 region has 17 residues. The CDR3 nucleotides are TGTGCCAGCAGCCGCCCGGCGGGAGGGCGTAACACCGGGGAGCTGTTTTTT. Protein: CASSRPAGGRNTGELFF.

The chain uses TRBV9 and TRBJ2-5, with TRBD2 matching over 7 bases. The tail of the sequence fits TRBJ2-7 better, so the J call may be wrong. Looked up from germline, CDR1 is SGDLS and CDR2 is YYNGEE. The CDR3 spans 17 residues. CDR3 coding DNA: TGTGCCAGCAGCGCCTTGACTAGCCCAAGGAGCTCCTACGAGCAGTACTTC. Translated: CASSALTSPRSSYEQYF.

This chain joins TRBV5-6 and TRBJ2-3; D may be TRBD2 (6 bases). Per the germline V gene, CDR1 is SGHDT and CDR2 is YYEEEE. Trimming took off 0 bases at V and 6 bases at J, with 11 bases between the two ends. The CDR3 totals 14 residues. CDR3 nucleotides: TGTGCCAGCAGCTTGGGGGGGGAGGTCGATACGCAGTATTTT. Translated: CASSLGGEVDTQYF. The entire variable domain, with the rest obtained from reference TRBV5-6 and TRBJ2-3, is as follows: DAGVTQSPTHLIKTRGQQVTLRCSPKSGHDTVSWYQQALGQGPQFIFQYYEEEERQRGNFPDRFSGHQFPNYSSELNVNALLLGDSALYLCASSLGGEVDTQYFGPGTRLTVL.

This clone came up a few times. The CDR3 nucleotides read TGCAGCGTTGAACCTACCCCGTTCTTC. The encoded protein is CSVEPTPFF. The chain carries TRBV29-1 and TRBJ2-1, with D uncertain. The V end lost 2 bases, the J end lost 15 bases, and 8 bases lay between the germline ends. Germline V lookup: CDR1 SQVTM, CDR2 ANQGSEA. CDR3 length: 9 residues.

With respect to this clone: Within the sample, other DNA sequences also encode this same CDR3. The gene calls are TRBV28 and TRBJ1-5; maybe TRBD1 (5 bases). The V and J ends lost 9 bases and 0 bases respectively, with 12 bases between them. CDR3 length: 14 amino acids. The germline V gene has CDR1 MDHEN and CDR2 SYDVKM. CDR3 loop: CASEQGYSNQPQHF. The CDR3, as DNA: TGTGCCAGTGAGCAGGGTTATAGCAATCAGCCCCAGCATTTT.